Below are 8 T cell receptor beta chains sequenced from a single sample in a study of control samples from healthy donors and cancer patients. TCRdb's table, derived via immunoSEQ multiplex PCR, lists solely in-frame clones and lacks some. This table holds fewer than 70,000 clones, around 90% found once. What was sequenced was PBMCs. These receptors were taken from a man in his 60s with head and neck cancer.

The V gene is TRBV4-2, the J gene TRBJ2-3; D is perhaps TRBD2 (5 bases). The V end was cut by 1 base, the J end by 0 bases, with 8 bases between. Per germline, CDR1 LGHNA and CDR2 YNFKEQ. The CDR3 loop spans 15 amino acids. CDR3 residues: CASSQVGGSTDTQYF. For the CDR3, the DNA is TGTGCCAGCAGCCAAGTCGGCGGGAGCACAGATACGCAGTATTTT.

The chain carries TRBV11-2 and TRBJ2-7, with D tentatively TRBD1 (6 bases). V dropped 5 bases and J dropped 2 bases, with 19 bases sitting between them. This CDR3 spans 16 amino acids. Looked up from germline, CDR1 is SGHAT and CDR2 is FQNNGV. CDR3 sequence: CASSRQWGQGAYEQYF. DNA of the CDR3: TGTGCCAGCAGCCGACAATGGGGGCAGGGAGCCTACGAGCAGTACTTC.

This clone was detected only once. The V gene is TRBV7-8, the J gene TRBJ2-6; D may be TRBD2 (5 bases). CDR1 and CDR2 (germline): SGHVS, FQNEAQ. The length of the CDR3 is 16 residues. V shed 5 bases and J shed 2 bases, with 13 bases lying between them. The CDR3 loop reads CASSPRTAAGANVLTF. Here the CDR3 DNA reads TGTGCCAGCAGCCCCAGGACTGCGGCTGGGGCCAACGTCCTGACTTTC.

This clone was seen more than once but under ten times. The V and J genes are TRBV18 and TRBJ2-5, with TRBD1 identical over 7 bases. Germline CDR1 reads KGHSH; CDR2 reads LQKENI. The CDR3 is 14 amino acids. The V and J ends lost 4 bases and 8 bases, in that order; junction bases with no gene match: 10. The DNA of the CDR3 is TGTGCCAGCTCACTAAGTACAGACAGGGTCACCCAGTACTTC. This translates into CASSLSTDRVTQYF.

This clone occurred once. The rearrangement uses TRBV6-6 and TRBJ1-1; D call uncertain. V was pared by 0 bases and J by 5 bases, with 10 bases between. The CDR3 contains 14 residues. Germline V gene sequence: CDR1 MNHNY, CDR2 SVGAGI (reference sequence). The CDR3 region has the DNA TGTGCCAGCAGTTACTCGATAAGGGCTACTGAAGCTTTCTTT. Translated, it gives CASSYSIRATEAFF.

CDR3 coding DNA: TGTGCCAGCAGCTTGAGAAGGAGGGGAATCACTGAAGCTTTCTTT. Encoded protein: CASSLRRRGITEAFF. This chain connects TRBV7-9 to TRBJ1-1; perhaps TRBD1 as D (5 bases). Germline V CDR1 and CDR2: SEHNR, FQNEAQ (reference sequence). V was shortened by 3 bases and J by 4 bases, with 15 bases between the two germline ends. This CDR3 contains 15 residues.

The genes are TRBV9 and TRBJ1-6, with D unclear. Deletions cut 4 bases from V and 7 bases from J, with 18 bases between. The CDR3 has 16 amino acids. The germline V gene has CDR1 SGDLS and CDR2 YYNGEE. Here the CDR3 reads CASSSSLTLTNSPLHF. The CDR3 DNA follows: TGTGCCAGCAGCTCCTCCCTGACTCTTACCAATTCACCCCTCCACTTT.

The V call is TRBV11-2, the J call TRBJ2-3; 13 bases align to TRBD2. This CDR3 contains 19 residues. Germline CDR1 SGHAT, CDR2 FQNNGV. Trimming removed 5 bases from V and 0 bases from J; junction bases left unmatched: 11. The CDR3 protein is CASSTGLAGIRRSTDTQYF. DNA of the CDR3: TGTGCCAGCAGCACGGGACTAGCGGGAATAAGACGTAGCACAGATACGCAGTATTTT.